Listed below are T cell receptor beta chains from one sample, sequenced in a study of blood T cell repertoires in COVID-19. Assay: immunoSEQ multiplex PCR; the TCRdb copy retains only in-frame clones and omits some. The sample gives some 150,000 clones, approximately 80% of which show up once; roughly 8.3% is in the top ten. Sequencing used peripheral blood. These receptor sequences come from a human donor with acute or convalescent COVID-19. The donor label of this sample is uncertain. Both conserved end residues are part of each CDR3. The D gene is left open where the match is weak. Clone size is given for some rows only: seen once, a few or many times, or a class if the clone is expanded.

V,D,size,J,DNA,CDR3
TRBV7-9,TRBD2,-,TRBJ2-1,TGTGCCAGCAGCCCCGGTGTTAGCGGGGGTTCCTACAATGAGCAGTTCTTC,CASSPGVSGGSYNEQFF
TRBV24-1,-,-,TRBJ2-4,TGTGCCACCAGTGGGGGTGAGGGTCCTAACATTCAGTACTTC,CATSGGEGPNIQYF
TRBV11-2,TRBD1,few,TRBJ2-3,TGTGCCAGCAGCTTTAACAGGGGTTTAATAGATACGCAGTATTTT,CASSFNRGLIDTQYF
TRBV27,-,-,TRBJ1-1,TGTGCCAGCAGTTTAAGCCCCCACTTCACTGAAGCTTTCTTT,CASSLSPHFTEAFF
TRBV2,-,few,TRBJ2-2,TGTGCCAGCAATGCCGGAACAGCCCCCGGGGAGCTGTTTTTT,CASNAGTAPGELFF
TRBV6-5,-,-,TRBJ1-2,TGTGCCAGCAGTTACTCGCCCGGTAACTATGGCTACACCTTC,CASSYSPGNYGYTF
TRBV21-1,-,-,TRBJ1-1,TGTGCCAGCAGCAGAGGTGAAGCTTTCTTT,CASSRGEAFF
TRBV6-1,-,once,TRBJ1-1,TGTGCCAGCAGTGAGAGAGGGTCCGAAGCTTTCTTT,CASSERGSEAFF
TRBV5-1,-,-,TRBJ1-3,TGCGCCAGCAGCTTGGACAGCCCCTCTGGAAACACCATATATTTT,CASSLDSPSGNTIYF
TRBV5-1,-,-,TRBJ1-1,TGCGCCAGCAGCTTTAATAACAGGGACACTGAAGCTTTCTTT,CASSFNNRDTEAFF
TRBV7-9,TRBD1,-,TRBJ2-3,TGTGCCAGCCGGGACAGGGGATGGGATACGCAGTATTTT,CASRDRGWDTQYF
TRBV6-5,-,-,TRBJ1-1,TGTGCCAGCAGTTGGGGCGGGGGGTTTGAAGCTTTCTTT,CASSWGGGFEAFF
TRBV7-6,TRBD1,-,TRBJ1-4,TGTGCCAGCAGCCCTCCGGGACAGCTTAATGAAAAACTGTTTTTT,CASSPPGQLNEKLFF
TRBV5-4,-,-,TRBJ1-2,TGTGCCAGCAGGGGGGGGCACGGCTACACCTTC,CASRGGHGYTF
TRBV2,-,-,TRBJ1-1,TGTGCCAGCAGTGTTCGGAACACTGAAGCTTTCTTT,CASSVRNTEAFF
TRBV11-1,TRBD1,-,TRBJ1-6,TGTGCCAGCAGCTTAGCGGCCGGGACAGTTAATTCACCCCTCCACTTT,CASSLAAGTVNSPLHF
TRBV2,-,-,TRBJ2-1,TGTGCCAGCAGTGTTCGCGGGGTTTACAATGAGCAGTTCTTC,CASSVRGVYNEQFF
TRBV7-8,TRBD1,once,TRBJ1-4,TGTGCCAGCAGGAGGACAGGGACCTCAACTAATGAAAAACTGTTTTTT,CASRRTGTSTNEKLFF
TRBV6-5,-,once,TRBJ2-1,TGTGCCAGCAGTAACCAGGGATACAATGAGCAGTTCTTC,CASSNQGYNEQFF
TRBV19,-,-,TRBJ1-3,TGTGCCAGTAGATCCGGGACACAGTCTGGAAACACCATATATTTT,CASRSGTQSGNTIYF
TRBV2,TRBD1,-,TRBJ1-1,TGTGCCAGCAGTCCGACAGGGGGAGCGCTCGACGAAGGGGGCGACTTT,CASSPTGGALDEGGDF
TRBV19,-,-,TRBJ1-3,TGTGCCAGTAGGTCTCAATGGCCTGGAAACACCATATATTTT,CASRSQWPGNTIYF
TRBV27,TRBD1,-,TRBJ1-1,TGTGCCAGCAGTTATTCCGACAGGGGCGACACTGAAGCTTTCTTT,CASSYSDRGDTEAFF
TRBV11-2,-,few,TRBJ1-4,TGTGCCAGCAGCTCCGTATACAGTGCAACTAATGAAAAACTGTTTTTT,CASSSVYSATNEKLFF
TRBV7-6,-,-,TRBJ1-5,TGTGCCAGCAGCTTAGGAGGGTTCTATCAGCCCCAGCATTTT,CASSLGGFYQPQHF
TRBV7-9,-,-,TRBJ1-1,TGTGCCAGCAGCTTAGCGATGGGGCAGGGAGGCCAAGCTTTCTTT,CASSLAMGQGGQAFF
TRBV7-9,-,-,TRBJ1-1,TGTGCCAGCACTAGTCGGGAAGAGGGAAAAGCTTTCTTT,CASTSREEGKAFF
TRBV19,TRBD2,-,TRBJ2-3,TGTGCCAGTAGTGAGATATTCGGGGGGGCCACAGATACGCAGTATTTT,CASSEIFGGATDTQYF
TRBV3-1/TRBV3-2,-,-,TRBJ2-1,TGTGCCAGCAGCCCCGACAGTCTCTCCTACAATGAGCAGTTCTTC,CASSPDSLSYNEQFF
TRBV28,-,-,TRBJ2-7,TGTGCCAGCAGTCCCGCTGGGACTCGCCTCTACGAGCAGTACTTC,CASSPAGTRLYEQYF
TRBV27,-,-,TRBJ1-5,TGTGCCAGCAGTTTAAGCGGCGGGGCTAGCAATCAGCCCCAGCATTTT,CASSLSGGASNQPQHF
TRBV4-1,TRBD1,-,TRBJ1-2,TGCGCCAGCAGCCAAATCAGGGGGCGCGGGTATGGCTACACCTTC,CASSQIRGRGYGYTF
TRBV5-1,TRBD2,-,TRBJ2-3,TGCGCCAGCAGCTCCCAGCGGGGGGGCACAGATACGCAGTATTTT,CASSSQRGGTDTQYF
TRBV19,-,-,TRBJ1-2,TGTGCCAGTACTCTTCGGGGGTATGGCTACACCTTC,CASTLRGYGYTF
TRBV5-6,-,-,TRBJ1-3,TGTGCCAGCAGCTTGGGAGGGTTCTCTGGAAACACCATATATTTT,CASSLGGFSGNTIYF
TRBV29-1,TRBD1,-,TRBJ2-1,TGCAGCGTTGAAGGTTCGGGGACAGGGGGCCGGTCCTACAATGAGCAGTTCTTC,CSVEGSGTGGRSYNEQFF
TRBV6-5,-,once,TRBJ2-1,TGTGCCAGCATTTTCACTTTATACAATGAGCAGTTCTTC,CASIFTLYNEQFF
TRBV6-5,-,-,TRBJ2-7,TGTGCCAGCATGGGGACTTCCACGTCCTACGAGCAGTACTTC,CASMGTSTSYEQYF
TRBV5-1,-,-,TRBJ1-4,TGCGCCAGCAGCTTGGCGGGGGATTTGGGGGAAAAACTGTTTTTT,CASSLAGDLGEKLFF
TRBV15,-,-,TRBJ1-2,TGTGCCACCAGTCGGGAGGCTAACTATGGCTACACCTTC,CATSREANYGYTF
TRBV27,TRBD1,-,TRBJ1-2,TGTGCCAGCAGTTCGACAGGGCGGGACTATGGCTACACCTTC,CASSSTGRDYGYTF
TRBV9,-,-,TRBJ1-3,TGTGCCAGCAGCGCGCAGGGCCTCTCTGGAAACACCATATATTTT,CASSAQGLSGNTIYF